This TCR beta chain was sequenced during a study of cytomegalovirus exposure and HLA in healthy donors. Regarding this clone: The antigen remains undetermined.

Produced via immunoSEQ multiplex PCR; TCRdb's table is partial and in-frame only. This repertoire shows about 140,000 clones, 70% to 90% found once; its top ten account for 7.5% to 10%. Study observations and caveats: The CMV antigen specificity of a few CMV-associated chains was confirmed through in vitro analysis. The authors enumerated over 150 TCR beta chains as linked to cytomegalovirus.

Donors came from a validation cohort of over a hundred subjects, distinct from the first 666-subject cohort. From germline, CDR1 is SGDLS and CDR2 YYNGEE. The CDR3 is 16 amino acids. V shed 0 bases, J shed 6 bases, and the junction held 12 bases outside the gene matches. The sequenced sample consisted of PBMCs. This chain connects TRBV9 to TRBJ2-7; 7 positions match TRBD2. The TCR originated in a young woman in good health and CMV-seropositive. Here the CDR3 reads CASSVAPRGSNSEQYF. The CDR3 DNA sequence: TGTGCCAGCAGCGTAGCTCCTCGCGGGAGTAATTCCGAGCAGTACTTC.